Listed here is a single T cell receptor beta chain. The antigen remains unidentified. This sample stems from a study of Tregs in tolerant kidney transplant recipients. The wider study: Recipients received nonmyeloablative bone marrow transplants from related graft donors, with transient mixed chimerism. Overall study findings and caveats: Expanding Tregs on activated donor B cells appeared to best identify donor-specific TCRbeta clones. In tolerant patients, donor-specific Tregs outgrew total Tregs, suggesting antigen-driven expansion.

TCRdb keeps only in-frame clones here, not all; method: immunoSEQ multiplex PCR. This table holds about 69,000 clones, about 89% found once. Unstimulated Tregs (CD4+CD25+CD127-) and CD4+CD25- non-Tregs were sorted from PBMCs. The receptor's source is a human donor who received a combined kidney and bone marrow transplant. Sequenced material: CD4+ T cells from blood, taken before the transplant.

CDR3 sequence (DNA): TGTGCCACCAGCAGAGAGACAGGGTCCTACAATGAGCAGTTCTTC. Translating it yields CATSRETGSYNEQFF. The rearrangement uses TRBV15 and TRBJ2-1, with 7 bases that match TRBD1. The CDR3 contains 15 residues. V trimming: 0 bases; J trimming: 1 base; junction bases outside the gene matches: 0. Looked up from germline, CDR1 is LNHNV and CDR2 is YYDKDF (reference sequence). The full variable domain, its missing parts supplied by reference TRBV15 and TRBJ2-1, is DAMVIQNPRYQVTQFGKPVTLSCSQTLNHNVMYWYQQKSSQAPKLLFHYYDKDFNNEADTPDNFQSRRPNTSFCFLDIRSPGLGDTAMYLCATSRETGSYNEQFFGPGTRLTVL.